One and the same sample provided the 14 T cell receptor beta chains below, sequenced in a study of blood T cell repertoires in COVID-19. The method was immunoSEQ multiplex PCR; TCRdb's version includes in-frame clones alone and lacks a portion of them. The sample includes approximately 78,000 clones, around 90% of them seen just once. Sequencing input: peripheral blood. The receptors here all came from a man aged 50-60 years with acute or convalescent COVID-19.

The sample holds one count of this clone. This chain connects TRBV11-3 to TRBJ1-2; tentatively, D is TRBD1 (5 bases). Between the trimmed V and J ends, which lost 1 base and 5 bases, there was a span of 14 bases. This CDR3 spans 15 amino acids. Germline V gives CDR1 SGHNT, CDR2 YENEEA. As DNA, the CDR3 is TGTGCCAGCAGCTTAGGCGGCAGGGCCGTATATGGCTACACCTTC. The encoded protein is CASSLGGRAVYGYTF.

V and J are TRBV6-6 and TRBJ1-1, with D perhaps TRBD1 (5 bases). V was trimmed by 5 bases and J by 7 bases, leaving 14 bases between them. CDR1 and CDR2 (germline): MNHNY, SVGAGI (reference sequence). This CDR3 is 13 amino acids long. The CDR3 DNA reads TGTGCCAGCAGTCTCGGCGGGGGTATTGAAGCTTTCTTT. Its protein is CASSLGGGIEAFF.

This clone was detected a few times. This chain joins TRBV29-1 and TRBJ2-1, with D possibly being TRBD2 (6 bases). Germline V gene sequence: CDR1 SQVTM, CDR2 ANQGSEA. V lost 2 bases to trimming and J lost 8 bases, with 16 bases between them. This CDR3 is 14 amino acids long. CDR3 sequence (DNA): TGCAGCGTTGAACTTGGGCAGGGAGGTTATGAGCAGTTCTTC. This gives the protein CSVELGQGGYEQFF.

The V call is TRBV5-4, the J call TRBJ1-3, with 8 bases that match TRBD1. This CDR3 comprises 15 residues. With 0 bases clipped from V and 5 bases from J, the junction kept 4 bases outside the gene matches. Germline CDR1 reads SGHNT; CDR2 reads YYREEE (reference sequence). CDR3 residues: CASSLDQGARNTIYF. The CDR3 DNA is TGTGCCAGCAGCTTGGATCAGGGGGCTAGAAACACCATATATTTT.

The chain carries TRBV5-1 and TRBJ2-3, with 8 bases aligning to TRBD1. Germline V CDR1 and CDR2: SGHRS, YFSETQ. J was trimmed by 4 bases and V by 0 bases; bases with no gene match: 4. CDR3 length equals 15 residues. Here the CDR3 DNA reads TGCGCCAGCAGCTTGGTAGGACAGGGCCCAGATACGCAGTATTTT. Translating gives CASSLVGQGPDTQYF. Supplemented by reference TRBV5-1 and TRBJ2-3, the full variable domain reads KAGVTQTPRYLIKTRGQQVTLSCSPISGHRSVSWYQQTPGQGLQFLFEYFSETQRNKGNFPGRFSGRQFSNSRSEMNVSTLELGDSALYLCASSLVGQGPDTQYFGPGTRLTVL.

The chain couples TRBV5-5 to TRBJ2-3, with unresolved D. Trimming pared 0 bases from V and 1 base from J, leaving 9 bases between. Germline V gene sequence: CDR1 SGHKS, CDR2 YYEKEE (reference sequence). The CDR3 consists of 15 residues. The CDR3 DNA follows: TGTGCCAGCAGCTTGGCTCTGAGTCGCACAGATACGCAGTATTTT. This codes for CASSLALSRTDTQYF.

The gene calls are TRBV11-2 and TRBJ1-1, with D uncertain. Germline V CDR1 and CDR2: SGHAT, FQNNGV. The CDR3 spans 13 residues. V lost 5 bases and J 1 base, leaving 8 bases between the germline ends. Here the CDR3 DNA reads TGTGCCAGCAGCGCCGTCGGGAACACTGAAGCTTTCTTT. Encoded protein: CASSAVGNTEAFF.

The chain is built from TRBV27 and TRBJ2-1, with a tentative D call TRBD2 (5 bases). CDR1 and CDR2 (germline): MNHEY, SMNVEV (reference sequence). The CDR3 contains 13 residues. V was cut by 6 bases and J by 5 bases, with 11 bases left in between. DNA for the CDR3: TGTGCCAGCAGCTTTACTAGGAACAATGAGCAGTTCTTC. Its translation is CASSFTRNNEQFF.

The chain joins TRBV3-1 (or the pseudogene TRBV3-2) to TRBJ1-2; 7 nucleotides match TRBD1. Germline CDR1 reads LGHDT; CDR2 reads YNNKEL (reference sequence). The CDR3 spans 13 residues. With V trimmed by 4 bases and J by 8 bases, 7 bases remained unmatched. CDR3 region: CASSRQGERGYTF. The CDR3 nucleotides read TGTGCCAGCAGCCGCCAGGGGGAACGCGGCTACACCTTC.

The gene calls are TRBV24-1 and TRBJ1-4; D perhaps matches TRBD1 (5 bases). V lost 3 bases to trimming and J lost 1 base, with 11 bases between them. The germline V gene encodes CDR1 KGHDR and CDR2 SFDVKD. This CDR3 spans 16 amino acids. The CDR3 region is CATSDNQGGTNEKLFF. In nucleotides, the CDR3 is TGTGCCACCAGTGATAATCAGGGAGGAACTAATGAAAAACTGTTTTTT.

The V gene is TRBV12-3 or TRBV12-4, the J gene TRBJ2-7; TRBD1 might be the D (6 bases). The CDR3 spans 12 residues. Trimming removed 6 bases from V and 5 bases from J, with 11 bases in between. For the CDR3, the DNA is TGTGCCAGCAGCCCCAGGGGTCACGAGCAGTACTTC. The encoded protein is CASSPRGHEQYF.

The chain recombines TRBV7-2 with TRBJ2-5; 7 bases are shared with TRBD2. After removal of 1 base from V and 5 bases from J, the junction contained 10 bases not matched to a gene. Per the germline V gene, CDR1 is SGHTA and CDR2 is FQGNSA. The CDR3 length is 16 residues. The CDR3 spells CASSLVGGGGYETQYF. The CDR3 bases are TGTGCCAGCAGCTTAGTGGGCGGCGGGGGTTACGAGACCCAGTACTTC.

The chain couples TRBV10-2 to TRBJ1-4, with D unclear. V lost 4 bases and J lost 5, with 8 bases in between. The CDR3 covers 13 residues. Germline values: CDR1 WSHSY, CDR2 SAAADI. CDR3 loop: CASSGGGNEKLFF. The DNA for the CDR3 is TGCGCCAGCAGTGGAGGAGGGAATGAAAAACTGTTTTTT.

V gene TRBV7-3 combines with J gene TRBJ2-4, with 8 bases aligning to TRBD1. The CDR3 consists of 15 residues. Unmatched junction bases numbered 7, after V lost 2 bases and J lost 7 bases. Germline values: CDR1 SGHTA, CDR2 FQGTGA. The CDR3 here is CASSLGQGDRNIQYF. CDR3 DNA: TGTGCCAGCAGCTTAGGACAGGGAGATAGGAACATTCAGTACTTC.